The source of this T cell receptor beta chain is a study of blood T cell repertoires in COVID-19. Study as a whole: The United States, Italy and Spain supplied acute and convalescent COVID-19 samples.

The CDR3 is 15 residues long. CDR1 and CDR2 (germline): PRHDT, FYEKMQ (reference sequence). Germline trimming cut 5 bases from V and 3 bases from J; bases unmatched to any gene: 8. Clones were read by immunoSEQ multiplex PCR, and TCRdb kept only the in-frame ones, dropping some. Here the sample spans approximately 360,000 clones, 90% being singletons. Sequencing was performed on peripheral blood. The chain combines TRBV13 with TRBJ1-2; 8 bases line up with TRBD1. The receptor was derived from a young man with active or convalescent COVID-19. CDR3 DNA sequence: TGTGCCAGCAGCCGATTCGACAGGGGCGACTATGGCTACACCTTC. Translation gives CASSRFDRGDYGYTF.